Following are 5 T cell receptor beta chains from one sample sequenced in a study of vaccination effects on CD4 cells after COVID-19. Libraries were prepared by immunoSEQ multiplex PCR; TCRdb keeps only in-frame clonotypes and omits some of them. The sample records about 22,000 clones, roughly four fifths being singletons. Their antigens remain unidentified. In the ViraFEST assay, antigen-specific CD4+ clonotypes were identified by expansion after peptide-pool stimulation. The culture ran for roughly ten days before CD4+ T cells were isolated. Negative nucleocapsid antibody tests before and after vaccination confirmed no previous SARS-CoV-2 infection. The input for sequencing was CD4+ T cells from PBMCs cultured with HCoV-NL63 spike peptides, taken before COVID-19 vaccination. These receptors all stem from a human donor who received a COVID-19 vaccine.

The chain carries TRBV6-9 and TRBJ2-3, with a possible D match to TRBD1 (6 bases). The CDR3 spans 17 residues. Germline V CDR1 and CDR2: MNHGY, SVAAGI. Trimming pared 2 bases from V and 3 bases from J, leaving 18 bases between. For the CDR3, the DNA is TGTGCCAGCAGTTATCGGTGGCCGGGGACATTTACAGATACGCAGTATTTT. Encoded protein: CASSYRWPGTFTDTQYF.

The chain recombines TRBV5-4 with TRBJ1-4; perhaps TRBD1 as D (5 bases). Trimming took off 7 bases at V and 2 bases at J, with 12 bases between the two ends. CDR1 SGHNT and CDR2 YYREEE come from the germline V gene (reference sequence). This CDR3 is built from 14 residues. The DNA of the CDR3 is TGTGCCAGCGGCTCGGGGGGGACTAATGAAAAACTGTTTTTT. Amino acid sequence: CASGSGGTNEKLFF.

The chain couples TRBV5-1 to TRBJ2-1; 8 bases are a match to TRBD1. V lost 4 bases, J lost 6 bases, and 12 bases stayed unmatched. The CDR3 sequence is 16 residues long. CDR1 and CDR2 from the germline V gene are SGHRS and YFSETQ. In DNA form, the CDR3 reads TGCGCCAGCAGCGCTATAGCAGGGGGCACTTTCAATGAGCAGTTCTTC. Translating it yields CASSAIAGGTFNEQFF.

V is TRBV3-1 (or the pseudogene TRBV3-2) and J is TRBJ1-2, with 7 bases identical to TRBD1. This CDR3 is built from 15 residues. The V gene's germline CDR1 is LGHDT and CDR2 YNNKEL (reference sequence). The V segment lost 5 bases and the J segment 2 bases; nucleotides outside the gene matches: 8. CDR3 amino acids: CASSAQGRKNYGYTF. For the CDR3, the DNA is TGTGCCAGCAGCGCACAGGGGAGGAAAAACTATGGCTACACCTTC.

This clone has only a few counts. J is TRBJ2-3 and V is TRBV19; D assignment may be TRBD1 or TRBD2 (5 bases each). The CDR3 consists of 16 residues. V was trimmed by 3 bases and J by 0 bases, leaving 13 bases between them. Germline values: CDR1 LNHDA, CDR2 SQIVND (reference sequence). CDR3 in DNA: TGTGCCAGTAGTATGGGAGAGGGGTTCAGCACAGATACGCAGTATTTT. It specifies CASSMGEGFSTDTQYF.